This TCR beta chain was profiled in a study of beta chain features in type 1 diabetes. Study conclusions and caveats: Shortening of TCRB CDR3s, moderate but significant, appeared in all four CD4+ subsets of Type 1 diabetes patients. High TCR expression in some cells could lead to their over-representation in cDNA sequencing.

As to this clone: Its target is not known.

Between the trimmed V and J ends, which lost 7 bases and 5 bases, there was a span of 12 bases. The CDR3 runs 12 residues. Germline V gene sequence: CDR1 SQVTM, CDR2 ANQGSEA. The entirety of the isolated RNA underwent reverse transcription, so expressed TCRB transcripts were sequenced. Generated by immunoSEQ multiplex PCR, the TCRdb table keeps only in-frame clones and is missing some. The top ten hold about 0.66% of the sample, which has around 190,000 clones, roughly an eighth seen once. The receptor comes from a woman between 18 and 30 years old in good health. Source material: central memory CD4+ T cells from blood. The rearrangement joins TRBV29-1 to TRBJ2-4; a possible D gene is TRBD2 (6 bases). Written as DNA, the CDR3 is TGCAGCGGGGGGACTCTCCAAAACATTCAGTACTTC. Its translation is CSGGTLQNIQYF. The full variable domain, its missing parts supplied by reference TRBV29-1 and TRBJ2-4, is SAVISQKPSRDICQRGTSLTIQCQVDSQVTMMFWYRQQPGQSLTLIATANQGSEATYESGFVIDKFPISRPNLTFSTLTVSNMSPEDSSIYLCSGGTLQNIQYFGAGTRLSVL.